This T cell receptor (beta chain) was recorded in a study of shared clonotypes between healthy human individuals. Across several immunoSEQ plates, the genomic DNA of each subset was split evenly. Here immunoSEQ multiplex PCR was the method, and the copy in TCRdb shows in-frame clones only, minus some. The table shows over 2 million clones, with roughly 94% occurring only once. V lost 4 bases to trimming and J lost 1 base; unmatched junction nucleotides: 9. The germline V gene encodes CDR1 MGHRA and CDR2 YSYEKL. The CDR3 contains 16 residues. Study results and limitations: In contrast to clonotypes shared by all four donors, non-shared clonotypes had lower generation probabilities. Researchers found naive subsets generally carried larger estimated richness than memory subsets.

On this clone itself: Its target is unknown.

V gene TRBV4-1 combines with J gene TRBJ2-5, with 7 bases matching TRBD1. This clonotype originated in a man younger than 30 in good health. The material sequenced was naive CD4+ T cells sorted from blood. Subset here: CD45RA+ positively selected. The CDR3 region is CASSRPGQKFQETQYF. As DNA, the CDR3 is TGCGCCAGCAGCCGCCCGGGACAGAAGTTCCAAGAGACCCAGTACTTC.